Listed below are T cell receptor beta chains from one sample, sequenced in a study of shared clonotypes between healthy human individuals. Data came from immunoSEQ multiplex PCR; TCRdb stores just in-frame clones and leaves some out. The data contain about 1 million clones, around 76% of them seen just once; the ten biggest clones take up about 1.4%. The specimen sequenced was memory CD4+ T cells sorted from blood. The source is a man aged 18 to 35 in good health. CDR3s include the opening cysteine and the closing phenylalanine or tryptophan. The D gene is left open where the match is weak. Size is stated for part of the rows, as once, few or many counts, or as a class when the clone is expanded.

-,-,TRBJ1-3,TRBV6-1,TGTGCCAGCAGTGATGGGGGGAGTGGAAACACCATATATTTT,CASSDGGSGNTIYF
-,-,TRBJ2-2,TRBV30,TGTGCCTGGAGTGTTTATCTAGCTACGAACACCGGGGAGCTGTTTTTT,CAWSVYLATNTGELFF
-,-,TRBJ1-5,TRBV6-1,TGTGCCAGCAGTGAACTCAGCGTGGGGAACAATCAGCCCCAGCATTTT,CASSELSVGNNQPQHF
few,TRBD2,TRBJ2-6,TRBV4-1,TGCGCCAGCAGCCAAGATCTGGGGGGGACTTACGGGGCCAACGTCCTGACTTTC,CASSQDLGGTYGANVLTF
-,TRBD2,TRBJ2-7,TRBV28,TGTGCCAGCAGTTTTAATTTGGGTGGACTAGCGGGAGCAAGTGGATACGAGCAGTACTTC,CASSFNLGGLAGASGYEQYF
few,TRBD1,TRBJ2-4,TRBV5-6,TGTGCCAGCAGCGGTGACAGGGGAATGAACATTCAGTACTTC,CASSGDRGMNIQYF
-,-,TRBJ1-2,TRBV5-1,TGCGCCAGCAGCTCGGGTCAGATCTATGGCTACACCTTC,CASSSGQIYGYTF
few,TRBD1,TRBJ1-2,TRBV6-1,TGTGCCAGCAGTGTGTATTCGGGACAGGGAAGTGGCTACACCTTC,CASSVYSGQGSGYTF
-,-,TRBJ2-3,TRBV7-2,TGTGCCAGCAGCTTAACCGGGAGCAGCACAGATACGCAGTATTTT,CASSLTGSSTDTQYF
-,TRBD2,TRBJ2-1,TRBV5-1,TGCGCCAGCAGCAATAGCGGGGGTTCCTACAATGAGCAGTTCTTC,CASSNSGGSYNEQFF
-,TRBD1,TRBJ1-2,TRBV5-1,TGCGCCAGCAGCTTGGGTGGGACAGCTCTTAACTATGGCTACACCTTC,CASSLGGTALNYGYTF
-,-,TRBJ1-2,TRBV2,TGTGCCAGCAGACCCGACAGGCTCACCGGGATGGGCTACACCTTC,CASRPDRLTGMGYTF
many,TRBD1,TRBJ1-1,TRBV5-1,TGCGCCAGCAGCTGGCGGGACAGCGTGAACACTGAAGCTTTCTTT,CASSWRDSVNTEAFF
-,TRBD2,TRBJ2-3,TRBV30,TGTGCCTGGAGTCTAGCGGGGTACACAGATACGCAGTATTTT,CAWSLAGYTDTQYF
-,-,TRBJ2-3,TRBV28,TGTGCCAGCAGTTTTGTGGGGCAAGGGACAGATACGCAGTATTTT,CASSFVGQGTDTQYF
-,TRBD2,TRBJ2-7,TRBV6-6,TGTGCCAGCAGTTACACGCGGGAGGCCTACGAGCAGTACTTC,CASSYTREAYEQYF
-,-,TRBJ2-5,TRBV5-4,TGTGCCAGCAGCTTGGATGCCGCGACCCAGTACTTC,CASSLDAATQYF
-,-,TRBJ2-3,TRBV5-1,TGCGCCAGCAGCACCCGGGTCGAAGATACGCAGTATTTT,CASSTRVEDTQYF
-,-,TRBJ1-1,TRBV5-6,TGTGCCAGCAGCTTGGGCTCCGCACGTCTGAACACTGAAGCTTTCTTT,CASSLGSARLNTEAFF
-,-,TRBJ2-2,TRBV18,TGTGCCAGCTCACCCGCCGGGCCAGCGAACACCGGGGAGCTGTTTTTT,CASSPAGPANTGELFF
-,TRBD2,TRBJ2-7,TRBV11-2,TGTGCCAGCAGCCTGGGACTAGCGGGATTGGAGCAGTACTTC,CASSLGLAGLEQYF
-,-,TRBJ2-3,TRBV7-9,TGTGCCAGCAATCTCCCCGGGGTGGGCACAGATACGCAGTATTTT,CASNLPGVGTDTQYF